The subject of this entry is one T cell receptor beta chain. This table comes from immunoSEQ multiplex PCR, and its TCRdb copy is limited to in-frame clones, with some not included. Found here are roughly 100,000 clones, around 87% of them singletons; the top ten hold 1.5% to 2%. This sample stems from a study of OX40 agonist ivuxolimab in advanced cancers. Patients had blood sampled at baseline and again on cycle 4 day 1 and cycle 7 day 1. The CDR3 runs 11 residues. V lost 6 bases, J lost 3 bases, and 6 bases lay in between. Per the germline V gene, CDR1 is MNHEY and CDR2 is SVGAGI. The TCR sequence derives from an adult with an advanced solid tumor such as melanoma, head and neck, liver or kidney cancer. The chain couples TRBV6-5 to TRBJ2-7; no reliable D call. The specimen comprised CD4+ or CD8+ T cells sorted from blood, sampled in a trial of the OX40 agonist ivuxolimab. DNA for the CDR3: TGTGCCAGCAGCGCCTACTACGAGCAGTACTTC. Its protein product is CASSAYYEQYF.